A selection of T cell receptor beta chains follows, all from one sample in a study of CD8 T cells in Susac syndrome. TCRdb re-analysed the immunoSEQ multiplex PCR reads in MiXCR, keeping a single row per CDR3 protein. This sample has 250,000 to 300,000 distinct CDR3 sequences, with around 84% found just once. Sequenced sample: CD8+ T cells from PBMCs. Receptors were obtained from a human donor with multiple sclerosis. The CDR3 runs from the conserved cysteine through the conserved F or W. The order of the fields is J gene, V gene, D gene, clone size, CDR3 protein, CDR3 DNA. The D gene is left open where the match is weak. Clone size, where shown, is once, few, many, or a class for clones that have expanded.

>TRBJ1-3|TRBV7-8|-|-
CASSLAMGSGNTIYF
TGTGCCAGCAGCTTGGCGATGGGGTCAGGAAACACCATATATTTT
>TRBJ2-7|TRBV7-3|TRBD2|-
CASSPRTSTDYEQYF
TGTGCCAGCAGCCCACGGACTAGCACAGACTACGAGCAGTACTTC
>TRBJ2-1|TRBV5-8|TRBD2|-
CASSLPSGRAIFNEQFF
TGTGCCAGCAGCCTTCCTAGCGGGAGGGCTATTTTCAATGAGCAGTTCTTC
>TRBJ1-1|TRBV2|-|-
CASGLWRAAFWNTEAFF
TGTGCCAGCGGCCTTTGGCGGGCCGCATTCTGGAACACTGAAGCTTTCTTT
>TRBJ1-1|TRBV7-9|-|once
CASSLLVLSTNTEAFF
TGTGCCAGCAGCTTATTGGTTCTTTCTACGAACACTGAAGCTTTCTTT
>TRBJ2-7|TRBV6-1|-|-
CASSEYTGDTIYEQHF
TGTGCCAGCAGTGAATATACCGGGGACACTATTTACGAGCAGCACTTC
>TRBJ2-1|TRBV24-1|TRBD2|-
CATSDTGGGRLHNEQFF
TGTGCCACCAGTGATACGGGGGGCGGGAGGCTTCACAATGAGCAGTTCTTC
>TRBJ1-3|TRBV11-2|-|-
CASSPPTGNTIYF
TGTGCCAGCAGCCCGCCGACAGGAAACACCATATATTTT
>TRBJ2-7|TRBV6-5|TRBD1|once
CASPSGTGSYEQYF
TGTGCCAGCCCCTCCGGGACAGGGTCCTACGAGCAGTACTTC
>TRBJ2-3|TRBV9|TRBD2|-
CASSVAPLAGVFTDTQYF
TGTGCCAGCAGCGTGGCCCCTCTAGCGGGAGTCTTCACAGATACGCAGTATTTT
>TRBJ2-2|TRBV2|-|-
CASTTGLMNTGELFF
TGTGCCAGCACCACAGGGCTCATGAACACCGGGGAGCTGTTTTTT
>TRBJ1-2|TRBV30|-|-
CAWTETDGYTF
TGTGCCTGGACGGAAACCGATGGCTACACCTTC
>TRBJ2-1|TRBV4-1|-|-
CASSQGRVSGFLYNEQFF
TGCGCCAGCAGCCAAGGAAGGGTGAGCGGCTTCCTCTACAATGAGCAGTTCTTC
>TRBJ1-2|TRBV27|-|-
CASSPPPGHLYGYTF
TGTGCCAGCAGTCCCCCCCCGGGACACCTCTATGGCTACACCTTC
>TRBJ2-3|TRBV27|-|-
CASSLASTDTQYF
TGTGCCAGCAGTTTAGCTTCCACAGATACGCAGTATTTT
>TRBJ2-3|TRBV18|-|-
CASSPSVRDRVTDTQYF
TGTGCCAGCTCACCATCAGTGAGGGACCGAGTCACAGATACGCAGTATTTT
>TRBJ2-7|TRBV28|-|-
CASSPGVRSYEQYF
TGTGCCAGCAGTCCGGGAGTTAGATCCTACGAGCAGTACTTC
>TRBJ2-1|TRBV6-2/TRBV6-3|-|-
CASSYWLADYNEQFF
TGTGCCAGCAGTTACTGGCTAGCAGACTACAATGAGCAGTTCTTC
>TRBJ1-1|TRBV28|-|-
CASSFLATNTEAFF
TGTGCCAGCAGTTTTTTGGCAACGAACACTGAAGCTTTCTTT
>TRBJ1-1|TRBV5-4|TRBD1|-
CASSLGPGQATEAFF
TGTGCCAGCAGCTTGGGCCCGGGACAGGCCACTGAAGCTTTCTTT
>TRBJ2-6|TRBV9|TRBD1|-
CASRLGTEDSSGANVLTF
TGTGCCAGCAGGCTTGGGACAGAGGATAGCTCTGGGGCCAACGTCCTGACTTTC
>TRBJ2-7|TRBV19|-|-
CASSIAEAYEQYF
TGTGCCAGTAGTATAGCGGAGGCCTACGAGCAGTACTTC
>TRBJ2-3|TRBV7-9|-|-
CASSPSHGNTDTQYF
TGTGCCAGCAGCCCAAGCCATGGGAACACAGATACGCAGTATTTT
>TRBJ2-7|TRBV14|TRBD1|-
CASSQEQGVLYEQYF
TGTGCCAGCAGCCAAGAGCAGGGGGTCCTCTACGAGCAGTACTTC
>TRBJ2-7|TRBV2|TRBD2|few
CASSALAGETYEQYF
TGTGCCAGCAGTGCGCTAGCGGGTGAGACCTACGAGCAGTACTTC
>TRBJ2-7|TRBV20-1|TRBD2|-
CSASTSGRSSYEQYF
TGCAGTGCTAGTACTAGCGGGAGGAGCTCCTACGAGCAGTACTTC
>TRBJ1-2|TRBV29-1|-|once
CSVEDWSGANYGYTF
TGCAGCGTTGAAGATTGGTCAGGAGCTAACTATGGCTACACCTTC
>TRBJ2-3|TRBV9|-|once
CASSPSLAEDTQYF
TGTGCCAGCAGCCCCTCCCTAGCAGAAGATACGCAGTATTTT
>TRBJ1-1|TRBV27|-|once
CASSLDRMNSEAFF
TGTGCCAGCAGTTTAGACAGGATGAACAGTGAAGCTTTCTTT
>TRBJ2-1|TRBV15|TRBD1|once
CATNDRGFDEQFF
TGTGCCACCAATGACAGGGGATTCGATGAGCAGTTCTTC
>TRBJ2-3|TRBV7-9|-|-
CASSLFVRGTDTQYF
TGTGCCAGCAGCTTATTTGTCAGGGGTACAGATACGCAGTATTTT
>TRBJ2-4|TRBV13|-|-
CASSLTIGDPWAKNIQYF
TGTGCCAGCAGCTTAACGATCGGGGACCCGTGGGCCAAAAACATTCAGTACTTC
>TRBJ1-2|TRBV3-1|-|-
CASSETLVPYYGYTF
TGTGCCAGCAGCGAGACCTTGGTCCCATACTATGGCTACACCTTC
>TRBJ2-4|TRBV4-1|-|-
CASSQVLLAKNIQYF
TGCGCCAGCAGCCAAGTATTATTAGCCAAAAACATTCAGTACTTC
>TRBJ2-7|TRBV10-3|-|-
CAISESNQDGVWSREQYF
TGTGCCATCAGTGAGTCCAATCAGGACGGGGTATGGTCTAGGGAGCAGTACTTC
>TRBJ2-1|TRBV30|-|-
CAWILRGNEQFF
TGTGCCTGGATACTACGGGGAAATGAGCAGTTCTTC
>TRBJ2-7|TRBV27|TRBD1|-
CASSYVTGVGDEQYF
TGTGCCAGCAGTTACGTGACAGGGGTTGGAGACGAGCAGTACTTC
>TRBJ2-7|TRBV6-5|-|-
CASGLIHEQYF
TGTGCCAGCGGTCTCATCCACGAGCAGTACTTC
>TRBJ2-1|TRBV6-1|TRBD2|-
CASSEGLAGGQFF
TGTGCCAGCAGTGAAGGACTAGCGGGAGGACAGTTCTTC
>TRBJ2-1|TRBV7-7|TRBD1|-
CASSAGTGFSYNEQFF
TGTGCTAGCAGCGCCGGGACAGGGTTCAGCTACAATGAGCAGTTCTTC
>TRBJ2-1|TRBV28|TRBD2|-
CASSLGDLAVYNEQFF
TGTGCCAGCAGTTTGGGGGATCTAGCGGTATACAATGAGCAGTTCTTC
>TRBJ2-2|TRBV5-8|TRBD1|-
CASSCYRGNRGLTGELFF
TGTGCCAGCAGCTGCTACCGCGGGAACAGGGGGCTTACCGGGGAGCTGTTTTTT
>TRBJ1-2|TRBV19|-|-
CASSILGTVSTANYGYTF
TGTGCCAGTAGTATTTTAGGGACTGTGAGTACGGCTAACTATGGCTACACCTTC
>TRBJ2-7|TRBV27|-|once
CASSLLGQTHEQYF
TGTGCCAGCAGTTTATTGGGGCAGACCCACGAGCAGTACTTC
>TRBJ2-5|TRBV7-2|-|-
CASSLGARYKQETQYF
TGTGCCAGCAGTTTAGGAGCGCGATATAAACAAGAGACCCAGTACTTC
>TRBJ1-4|TRBV12-3/TRBV12-4|TRBD1|-
CASSFKEGQGGKLFF
TGTGCCAGCAGTTTTAAGGAGGGACAGGGGGGAAAACTGTTTTTT
>TRBJ2-1|TRBV3-1|TRBD2|-
CASSQEGGLAGAWNEQFF
TGTGCCAGCAGCCAAGAAGGGGGACTAGCGGGAGCTTGGAATGAGCAGTTCTTC
>TRBJ2-1|TRBV9|TRBD2|-
CASSAGTRYNEQFF
TGTGCCAGCAGCGCCGGGACTAGGTACAATGAGCAGTTCTTC
>TRBJ2-3|TRBV20-1|-|-
CSARVPSRGGTQYF
TGCAGTGCTAGAGTCCCATCCCGTGGGGGTACGCAGTATTTT
>TRBJ2-2|TRBV7-9|-|-
CASSPRMQPDTGELFF
TGTGCCAGCAGCCCTAGAATGCAGCCCGACACCGGGGAGCTGTTTTTT
>TRBJ2-7|TRBV30|-|-
CALDAAYEQYF
TGTGCGTTGGACGCAGCATACGAGCAGTACTTC
>TRBJ1-2|TRBV6-4|TRBD1|-
CASSKTGGSYGYTF
TGTGCCAGCAGTAAGACAGGGGGCTCCTATGGCTACACCTTC
>TRBJ1-1|TRBV3-1|-|-
CASSRPTEAFF
TGTGCCAGCAGTCGACCCACTGAAGCTTTCTTT
>TRBJ2-2|TRBV30|-|-
CAWKYRNTGELFF
TGTGCCTGGAAGTACAGGAACACCGGGGAGCTGTTTTTT
>TRBJ1-2|TRBV2|TRBD1|-
CASRAYGTGLGANYGYTF
TGTGCCAGCAGGGCATACGGGACAGGGTTGGGAGCTAACTATGGCTACACCTTC
>TRBJ2-3|TRBV6-4|TRBD1|-
CASSEMDRATDTQYF
TGTGCCAGCAGTGAAATGGACAGGGCAACAGATACGCAGTATTTT
>TRBJ2-3|TRBV12-3/TRBV12-4|TRBD2|-
CASSLAGKREGGDTQYF
TGTGCCAGCAGTTTAGCGGGAAAGCGGGAGGGGGGAGATACGCAGTATTTT